What follows is one T cell receptor (beta chain) and its context. Its antigen is undetermined. This specimen comes from a study of PD-L1 blockade in urothelial cancer. Study at large: Atezolizumab, begun by patients in the mid-2010s, was given at 1,200 mg intravenously every 3 weeks.

Study findings and constraints: Durable-benefit patients had greater expansion of tumor-associated blood clones at 3 weeks.

Produced via immunoSEQ multiplex PCR; TCRdb's table is partial and in-frame only. The table includes under 95,000 clones, 84% detected once. Documented time point: pretreatment peripheral blood. Patients' cancers were locally advanced or metastatic urothelial carcinomas. Between the trimmed V and J ends, which lost 0 bases and 1 base, there was a span of 12 bases. CDR1 and CDR2 (germline): LGHNT, FRNRAP. The length of the CDR3 is 16 residues. The rearrangement links TRBV12-5 to TRBJ1-1; tentatively, D is TRBD1 (5 bases). The TCR was taken from a man in his fifties or sixties with urothelial cancer. The input for sequencing was PBMCs, taken around atezolizumab (anti-PD-L1) treatment. CDR3 protein: CASGLVIAGWNTEAFF. In nucleotides, the CDR3 is TGTGCTAGTGGTTTGGTAATCGCAGGGTGGAACACTGAAGCTTTCTTT.